Each of the 6 T cell receptor beta chains below was sequenced from the same sample in a study of blood T cell repertoires in COVID-19. The repertoire was sequenced with immunoSEQ multiplex PCR; TCRdb's copy has only in-frame clones and lacks some. The data hold 95,000 to 150,000 clones, with roughly 80% observed a single time. The sequenced sample consisted of peripheral blood. The receptors were gathered from a human donor in a cohort sampled during active COVID-19.

The chain uses TRBV27 and TRBJ1-5, with TRBD1 matching over 7 bases. CDR1 and CDR2 (germline): MNHEY, SMNVEV (reference sequence). The CDR3 length is 16 residues. V lost 6 bases to trimming and J lost 7 bases; unmatched junction nucleotides: 15. DNA for the CDR3: TGTGCCAGCAGCGGAAAAGGGGGCGGCTGGAGACAGCCCCAGCATTTT. Protein product: CASSGKGGGWRQPQHF.

V and J are TRBV9 and TRBJ2-7, with 11 bases matching TRBD2. This CDR3 is 15 amino acids long. V shed 4 bases, J shed 6 bases, and the junction held 9 bases outside the gene matches. In germline, CDR1 is SGDLS, CDR2 YYNGEE. The CDR3 reads CASSPLLAGEAEQYF. In DNA form, the CDR3 reads TGTGCCAGCAGCCCATTACTAGCGGGAGAGGCCGAGCAGTACTTC.

The count of this clone is one. The chain uses TRBV10-1 and TRBJ2-7; TRBD2 agrees at 11 bases. The germline CDR1 and CDR2 sequences are WNHNN and SYGVQD (reference sequence). This CDR3 comprises 13 residues. V shed 6 bases, J shed 4 bases, and the junction held 2 bases outside the gene matches. CDR3 residues: CASSPSGRYEQYF. CDR3 nucleotides: TGCGCCAGCAGCCCTAGCGGGAGGTACGAGCAGTACTTC.

This chain connects TRBV2 to TRBJ1-1; D remains unclear. The CDR3 runs 11 residues. Trimming took 7 bases from V and 0 from J, leaving 3 bases between them. Per the germline V gene, CDR1 is SNHLY and CDR2 is FYNNEI. CDR3 amino acids: CASTVNTEAFF. CDR3 bases: TGTGCCAGCACTGTGAACACTGAAGCTTTCTTT.

The V call is TRBV27, the J call TRBJ1-2; D is unclear. Germline-derived CDR1 and CDR2 are MNHEY and SMNVEV (reference sequence). V was shortened by 6 bases and J by 1 base, with 15 bases between the two germline ends. The CDR3 is 15 residues long. CDR3 loop: CASSRDREGNYGYTF. The CDR3 DNA reads TGTGCCAGCAGCCGGGATAGGGAGGGTAACTATGGCTACACCTTC.

This chain connects TRBV11-2 to TRBJ1-2; 10 nucleotides line up with TRBD1. The CDR3 runs to 15 residues. With 6 bases clipped from V and 8 bases from J, the junction kept 12 bases outside the gene matches. Germline V CDR1 and CDR2: SGHAT, FQNNGV. CDR3 loop: CASSLRDRGLRGYTF. The CDR3 DNA reads as TGTGCCAGCAGTCTAAGGGACAGGGGTTTACGCGGCTACACCTTC. Full variable domain (missing parts from reference TRBV11-2 and TRBJ1-2): EAGVAQSPRYKIIEKRQSVAFWCNPISGHATLYWYQQILGQGPKLLIQFQNNGVVDDSQLPKDRFSAERLKGVDSTLKIQPAKLEDSAVYLCASSLRDRGLRGYTFGSGTRLTVV.